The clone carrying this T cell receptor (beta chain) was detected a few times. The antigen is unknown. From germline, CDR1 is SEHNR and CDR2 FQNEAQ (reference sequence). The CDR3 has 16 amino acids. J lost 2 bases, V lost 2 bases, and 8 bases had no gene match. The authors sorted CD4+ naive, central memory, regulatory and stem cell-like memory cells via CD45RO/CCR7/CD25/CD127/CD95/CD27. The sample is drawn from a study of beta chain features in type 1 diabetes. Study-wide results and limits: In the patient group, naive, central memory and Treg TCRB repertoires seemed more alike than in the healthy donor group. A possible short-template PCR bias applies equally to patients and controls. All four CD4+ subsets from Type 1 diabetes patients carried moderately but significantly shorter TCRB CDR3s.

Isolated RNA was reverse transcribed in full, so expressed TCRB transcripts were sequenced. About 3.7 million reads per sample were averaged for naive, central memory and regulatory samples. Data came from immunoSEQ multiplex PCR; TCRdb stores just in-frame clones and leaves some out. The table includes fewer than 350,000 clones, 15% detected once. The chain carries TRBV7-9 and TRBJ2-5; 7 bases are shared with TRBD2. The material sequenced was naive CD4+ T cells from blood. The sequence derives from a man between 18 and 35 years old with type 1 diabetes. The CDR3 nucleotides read TGTGCCAGCAGCTTATCATTGACTAGCATGCAAGAGACCCAGTACTTC. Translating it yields CASSLSLTSMQETQYF.